This T cell receptor (beta chain) was identified in a study of blood T cell repertoires in COVID-19. Study information: Samples of COVID-19 (acute and convalescent) were obtained from the United States, Italy and Spain.

Sequencing used immunoSEQ multiplex PCR; TCRdb keeps in-frame clones, though not all of them. The profile shows 150,000 to 200,000 clones, 65% to 90% of them singletons. The CDR3 contains 16 residues. Germline CDR1 is SGHRS and CDR2 is YFSETQ. V gave up 4 bases and J gave up 4 bases; unmatched junction bases: 10. The V gene is TRBV5-1, the J gene TRBJ2-5; 10 positions match TRBD1. The TCR originated in a man aged 55 to 70 with acute or convalescent COVID-19. The sequenced material came from peripheral blood. CDR3 sequence (DNA): TGCGCCAGCAGCCAAACCGGGACAGGGGCGTCAGAGACCCAGTACTTC. This encodes CASSQTGTGASETQYF.